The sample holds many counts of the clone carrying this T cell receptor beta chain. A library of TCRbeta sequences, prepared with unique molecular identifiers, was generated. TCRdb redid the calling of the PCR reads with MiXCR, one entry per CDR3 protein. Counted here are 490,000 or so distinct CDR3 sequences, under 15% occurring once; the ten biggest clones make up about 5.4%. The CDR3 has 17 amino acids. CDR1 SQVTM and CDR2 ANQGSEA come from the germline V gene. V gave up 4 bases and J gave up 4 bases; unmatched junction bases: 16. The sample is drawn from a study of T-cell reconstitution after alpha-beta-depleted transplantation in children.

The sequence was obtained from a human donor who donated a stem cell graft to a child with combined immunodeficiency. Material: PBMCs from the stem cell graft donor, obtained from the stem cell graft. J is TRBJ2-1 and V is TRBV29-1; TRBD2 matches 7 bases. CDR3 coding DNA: TGCAGCGTTGGGGGGACCTGGGGAGCGGGAAGTTACAATGAGCAGTTCTTC. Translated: CSVGGTWGAGSYNEQFF.